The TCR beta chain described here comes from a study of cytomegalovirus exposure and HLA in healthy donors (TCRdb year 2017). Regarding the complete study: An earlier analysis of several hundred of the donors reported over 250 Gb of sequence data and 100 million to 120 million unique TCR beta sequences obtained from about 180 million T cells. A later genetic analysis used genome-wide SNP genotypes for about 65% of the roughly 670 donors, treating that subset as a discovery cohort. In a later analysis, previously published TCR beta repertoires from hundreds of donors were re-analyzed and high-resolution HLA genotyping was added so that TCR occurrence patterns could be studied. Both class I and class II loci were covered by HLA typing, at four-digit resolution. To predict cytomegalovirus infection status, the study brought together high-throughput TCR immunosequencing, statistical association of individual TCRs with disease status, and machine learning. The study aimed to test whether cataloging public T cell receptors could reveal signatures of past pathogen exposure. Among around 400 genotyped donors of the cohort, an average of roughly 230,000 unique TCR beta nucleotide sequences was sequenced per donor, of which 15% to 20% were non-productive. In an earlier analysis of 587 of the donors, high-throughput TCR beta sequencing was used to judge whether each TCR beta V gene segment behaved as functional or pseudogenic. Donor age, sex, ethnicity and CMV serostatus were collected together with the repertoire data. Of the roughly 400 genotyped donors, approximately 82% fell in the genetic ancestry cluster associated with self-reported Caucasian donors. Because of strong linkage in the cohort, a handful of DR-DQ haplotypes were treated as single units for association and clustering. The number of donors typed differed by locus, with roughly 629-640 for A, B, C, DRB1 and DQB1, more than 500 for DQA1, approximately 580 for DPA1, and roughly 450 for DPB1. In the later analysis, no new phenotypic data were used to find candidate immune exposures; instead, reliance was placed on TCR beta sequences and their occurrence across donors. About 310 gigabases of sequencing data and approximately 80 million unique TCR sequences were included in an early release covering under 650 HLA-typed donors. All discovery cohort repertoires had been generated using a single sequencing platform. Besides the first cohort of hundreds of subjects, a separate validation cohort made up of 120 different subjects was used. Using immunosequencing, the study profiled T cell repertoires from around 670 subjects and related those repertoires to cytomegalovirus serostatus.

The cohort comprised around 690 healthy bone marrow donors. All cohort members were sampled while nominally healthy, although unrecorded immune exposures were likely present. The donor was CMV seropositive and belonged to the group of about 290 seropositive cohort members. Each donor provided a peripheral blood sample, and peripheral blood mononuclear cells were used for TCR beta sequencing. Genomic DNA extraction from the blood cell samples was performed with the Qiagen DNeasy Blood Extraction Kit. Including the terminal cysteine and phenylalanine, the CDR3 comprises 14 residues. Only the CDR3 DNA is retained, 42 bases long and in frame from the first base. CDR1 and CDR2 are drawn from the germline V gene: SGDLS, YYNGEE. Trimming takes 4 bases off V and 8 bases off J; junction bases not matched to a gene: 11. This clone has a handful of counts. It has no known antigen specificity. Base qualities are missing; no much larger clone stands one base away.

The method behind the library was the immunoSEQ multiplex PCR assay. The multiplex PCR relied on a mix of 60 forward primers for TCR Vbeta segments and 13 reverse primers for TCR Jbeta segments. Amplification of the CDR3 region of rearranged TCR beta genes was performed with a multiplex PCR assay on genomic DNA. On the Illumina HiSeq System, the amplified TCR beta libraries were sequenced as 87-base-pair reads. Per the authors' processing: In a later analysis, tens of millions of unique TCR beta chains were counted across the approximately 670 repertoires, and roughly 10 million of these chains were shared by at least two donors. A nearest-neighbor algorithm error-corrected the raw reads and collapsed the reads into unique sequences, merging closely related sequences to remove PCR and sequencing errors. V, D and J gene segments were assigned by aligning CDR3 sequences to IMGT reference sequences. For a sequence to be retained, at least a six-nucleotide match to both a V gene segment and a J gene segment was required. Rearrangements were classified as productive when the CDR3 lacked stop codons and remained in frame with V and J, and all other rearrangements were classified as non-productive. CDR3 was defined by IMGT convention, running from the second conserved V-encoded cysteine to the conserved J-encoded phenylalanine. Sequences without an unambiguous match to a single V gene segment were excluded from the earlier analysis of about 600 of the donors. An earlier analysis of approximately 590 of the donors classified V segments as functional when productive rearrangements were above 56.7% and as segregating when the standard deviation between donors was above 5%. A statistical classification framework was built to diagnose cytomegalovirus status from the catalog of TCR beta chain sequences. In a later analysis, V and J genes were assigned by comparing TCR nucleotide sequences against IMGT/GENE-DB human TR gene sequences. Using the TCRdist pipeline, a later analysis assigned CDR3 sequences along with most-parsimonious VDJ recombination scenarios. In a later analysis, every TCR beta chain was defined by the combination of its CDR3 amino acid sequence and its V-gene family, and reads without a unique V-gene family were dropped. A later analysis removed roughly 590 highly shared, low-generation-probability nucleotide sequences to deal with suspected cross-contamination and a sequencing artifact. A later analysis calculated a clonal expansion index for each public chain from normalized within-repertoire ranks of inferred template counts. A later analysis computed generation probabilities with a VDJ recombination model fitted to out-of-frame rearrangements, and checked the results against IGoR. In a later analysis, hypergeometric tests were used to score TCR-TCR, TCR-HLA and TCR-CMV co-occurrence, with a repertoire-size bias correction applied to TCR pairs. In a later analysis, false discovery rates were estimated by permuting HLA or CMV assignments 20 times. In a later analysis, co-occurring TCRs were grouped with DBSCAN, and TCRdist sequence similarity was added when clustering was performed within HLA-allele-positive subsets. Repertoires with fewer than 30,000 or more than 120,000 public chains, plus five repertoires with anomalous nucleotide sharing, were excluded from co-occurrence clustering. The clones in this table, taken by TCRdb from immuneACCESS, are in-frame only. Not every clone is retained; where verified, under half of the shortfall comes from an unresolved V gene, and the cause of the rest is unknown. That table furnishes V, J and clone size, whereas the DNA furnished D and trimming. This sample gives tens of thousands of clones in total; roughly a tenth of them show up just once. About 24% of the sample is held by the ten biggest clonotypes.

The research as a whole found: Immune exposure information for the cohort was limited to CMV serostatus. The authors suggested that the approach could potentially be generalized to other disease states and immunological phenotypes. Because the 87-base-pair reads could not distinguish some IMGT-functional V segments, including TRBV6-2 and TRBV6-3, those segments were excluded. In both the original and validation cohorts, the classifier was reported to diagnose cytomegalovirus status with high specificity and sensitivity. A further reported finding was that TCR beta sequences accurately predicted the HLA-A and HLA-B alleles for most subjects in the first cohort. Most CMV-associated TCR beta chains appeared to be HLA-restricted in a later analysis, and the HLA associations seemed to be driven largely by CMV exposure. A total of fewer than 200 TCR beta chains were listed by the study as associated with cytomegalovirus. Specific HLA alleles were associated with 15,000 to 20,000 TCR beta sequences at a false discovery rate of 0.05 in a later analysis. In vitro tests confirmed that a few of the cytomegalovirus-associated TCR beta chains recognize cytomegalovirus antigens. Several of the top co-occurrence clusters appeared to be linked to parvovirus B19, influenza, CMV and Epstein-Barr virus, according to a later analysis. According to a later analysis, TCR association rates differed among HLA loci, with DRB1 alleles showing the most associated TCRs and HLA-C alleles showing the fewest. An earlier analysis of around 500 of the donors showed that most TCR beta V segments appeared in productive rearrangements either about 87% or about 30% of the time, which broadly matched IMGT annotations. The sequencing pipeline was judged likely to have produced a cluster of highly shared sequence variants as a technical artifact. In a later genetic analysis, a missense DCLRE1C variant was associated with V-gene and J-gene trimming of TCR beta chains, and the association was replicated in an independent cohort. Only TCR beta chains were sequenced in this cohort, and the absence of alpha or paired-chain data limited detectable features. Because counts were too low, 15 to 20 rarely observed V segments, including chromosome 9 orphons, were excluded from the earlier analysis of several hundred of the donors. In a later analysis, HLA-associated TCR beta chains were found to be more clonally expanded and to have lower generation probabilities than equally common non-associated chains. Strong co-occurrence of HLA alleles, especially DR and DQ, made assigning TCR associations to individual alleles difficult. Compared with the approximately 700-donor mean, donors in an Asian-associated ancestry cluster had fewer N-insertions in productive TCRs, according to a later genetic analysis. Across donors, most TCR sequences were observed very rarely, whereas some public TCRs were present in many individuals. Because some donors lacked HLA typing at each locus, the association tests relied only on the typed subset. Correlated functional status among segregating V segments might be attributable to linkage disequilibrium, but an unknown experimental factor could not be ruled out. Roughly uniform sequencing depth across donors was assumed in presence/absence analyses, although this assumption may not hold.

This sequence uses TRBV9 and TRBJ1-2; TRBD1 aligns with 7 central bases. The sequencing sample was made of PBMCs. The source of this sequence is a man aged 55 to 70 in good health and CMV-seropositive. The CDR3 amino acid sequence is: CASSPATGYRGYTF. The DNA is TGTGCCAGCAGCCCAGCGACAGGGTATCGCGGCTACACCTTC.